Listed below are T cell receptor beta chains from one sample, sequenced in a study of blood T cell repertoires in COVID-19. This table comes from immunoSEQ multiplex PCR, and its TCRdb copy is limited to in-frame clones, with some not included. Of fewer than 200,000 clones in the sample, 75% to 85% were seen once. The specimen was peripheral blood. The receptors here all came from a man aged 55 to 70 with acute or convalescent COVID-19. CDR3s include the opening cysteine and the closing phenylalanine or tryptophan. The D gene is left open where the match is weak. The size of a clone is reported for some rows only, either as once, few or many, or as a class for expanded clones.

J gene: TRBJ1-6
V gene: TRBV7-2
D gene: -
clone size: -
CDR3 DNA: TGTGCCAGTTCTTCCCAGGGGAATTCACCCCTCCACTTT
CDR3 protein: CASSSQGNSPLHF

J gene: TRBJ1-2
V gene: TRBV28
D gene: -
clone size: -
CDR3 DNA: TGTGCCAGCAGCCAACCGGGAGATGGCTACACCTTC
CDR3 protein: CASSQPGDGYTF

J gene: TRBJ2-3
V gene: TRBV6-5
D gene: -
clone size: few
CDR3 DNA: TGTGCCAGCAGCCCGCCGGCGGGCACAGATACGCAGTATTTT
CDR3 protein: CASSPPAGTDTQYF

J gene: TRBJ1-1
V gene: TRBV19
D gene: -
clone size: -
CDR3 DNA: TGTGCCAGTAGTATAGTGGCGCGGGGGGGGAACACTGAAGCTTTCTTT
CDR3 protein: CASSIVARGGNTEAFF

J gene: TRBJ2-7
V gene: TRBV4-3
D gene: -
clone size: -
CDR3 DNA: TGCGCCAGCAGCCAAGAAGGGGGGGTTGGGTACGAGCAGTACTTC
CDR3 protein: CASSQEGGVGYEQYF

J gene: TRBJ1-1
V gene: TRBV28
D gene: -
clone size: -
CDR3 DNA: TGTGCCAGCAGACTGACTCCCCCTATCACTGAAGCTTTCTTT
CDR3 protein: CASRLTPPITEAFF

J gene: TRBJ1-4
V gene: TRBV3-1/TRBV3-2
D gene: TRBD1
clone size: -
CDR3 DNA: TGTGCCAGCAGCCAGGCGTACAGGGGAGGCCCTGCAACTAATGAAAAACTGTTTTTT
CDR3 protein: CASSQAYRGGPATNEKLFF

J gene: TRBJ1-1
V gene: TRBV3-1/TRBV3-2
D gene: TRBD1
clone size: many
CDR3 DNA: TGTGCCAGCAGCTCCTTCCGGGACAGGGAAATGGTAAACACTGAAGCTTTCTTT
CDR3 protein: CASSSFRDREMVNTEAFF

J gene: TRBJ1-2
V gene: TRBV2
D gene: -
clone size: few
CDR3 DNA: TGTGCCAGCAGTGAAGTGCGGGGGGCGAACTATGGCTACACCTTC
CDR3 protein: CASSEVRGANYGYTF

J gene: TRBJ2-3
V gene: TRBV7-2
D gene: TRBD2
clone size: -
CDR3 DNA: TGTGCCAGCAGCTTACTTCGACCAACTAGCGGGGGGTCAGATACGCAGTATTTT
CDR3 protein: CASSLLRPTSGGSDTQYF

J gene: TRBJ1-5
V gene: TRBV4-1
D gene: -
clone size: -
CDR3 DNA: TGCGCCAGCAGCCATTTCGAACGCGGTCAGCCCCAGCATTTT
CDR3 protein: CASSHFERGQPQHF

J gene: TRBJ1-5
V gene: TRBV2
D gene: TRBD1
clone size: -
CDR3 DNA: TGTGCCAGCAGACTGGACAGGGCTAGTCAGCCCCAGCATTTT
CDR3 protein: CASRLDRASQPQHF

J gene: TRBJ1-6
V gene: TRBV7-2
D gene: -
clone size: few
CDR3 DNA: TGTGCCAGCAGCTGGGGTGGGGGGGTCGCCTATAATTCACCCCTCCACTTT
CDR3 protein: CASSWGGGVAYNSPLHF

J gene: TRBJ1-2
V gene: TRBV14
D gene: -
clone size: -
CDR3 DNA: TGTGCCAGCAGCCGGTCGGGGGTAAACTATGGCTACACCTTC
CDR3 protein: CASSRSGVNYGYTF

J gene: TRBJ1-4
V gene: TRBV12-3/TRBV12-4
D gene: -
clone size: -
CDR3 DNA: TGTGCCAGCCGGGGAGCAACTAATGAAAAACTGTTTTTT
CDR3 protein: CASRGATNEKLFF

J gene: TRBJ2-1
V gene: TRBV5-4
D gene: TRBD1
clone size: -
CDR3 DNA: TGTGCCAGCAGCCAAGGACAGGGCAATGAGCAGTTCTTC
CDR3 protein: CASSQGQGNEQFF

J gene: TRBJ2-3
V gene: TRBV7-2
D gene: -
clone size: -
CDR3 DNA: TGTGCCAGCAGCTTTTCAGCAGGGGAGCAGTATTTT
CDR3 protein: CASSFSAGEQYF

J gene: TRBJ1-2
V gene: TRBV6-4
D gene: TRBD1
clone size: -
CDR3 DNA: TGTGCCAGCAGGAGACCCCGGACAGGAAAAGGCTACACCTTC
CDR3 protein: CASRRPRTGKGYTF

J gene: TRBJ2-3
V gene: TRBV7-8
D gene: TRBD2
clone size: -
CDR3 DNA: TGTGCCAGCAGCTTAGTGGGGGCTAGCGGGAGTATGGGGGATACGCAGTATTTT
CDR3 protein: CASSLVGASGSMGDTQYF

J gene: TRBJ1-5
V gene: TRBV6-1
D gene: -
clone size: -
CDR3 DNA: TGTGCCAGCAGTTGGACCAGCGGGGGGTATCAGCCCCAGCATTTT
CDR3 protein: CASSWTSGGYQPQHF

J gene: TRBJ1-4
V gene: TRBV9
D gene: -
clone size: -
CDR3 DNA: TGTGCCAGCAGCGCCAACTCGGAAAAACTGTTTTTT
CDR3 protein: CASSANSEKLFF

J gene: TRBJ2-3
V gene: TRBV7-3
D gene: -
clone size: -
CDR3 DNA: TGTGCCAGCAGTAACTCCGGCGGGTCTGCGCAGTATTTT
CDR3 protein: CASSNSGGSAQYF

J gene: TRBJ2-2
V gene: TRBV9
D gene: TRBD1
clone size: -
CDR3 DNA: TGTGCCAGCAGCATATCCGGGACAGGGGCCACCGGGGAGCTGTTTTTT
CDR3 protein: CASSISGTGATGELFF

J gene: TRBJ2-7
V gene: TRBV28
D gene: -
clone size: -
CDR3 DNA: TGTGCCAGCAGTACCTGGACAGCCCGCTACGAGCAGTACTTC
CDR3 protein: CASSTWTARYEQYF

J gene: TRBJ1-2
V gene: TRBV7-2
D gene: -
clone size: -
CDR3 DNA: TGTGCCAGCAGCCTGGAACTAGGGGGCTATGGCTACACCTTC
CDR3 protein: CASSLELGGYGYTF

J gene: TRBJ2-3
V gene: TRBV6-4
D gene: TRBD2
clone size: -
CDR3 DNA: TGTGCCAGCAGTGTTAGCGGGGGGATCACAGATACGCAGTATTTT
CDR3 protein: CASSVSGGITDTQYF

J gene: TRBJ2-7
V gene: TRBV10-3
D gene: -
clone size: -
CDR3 DNA: TGTGCCATCAGTGTACAGGTCTCCTACGAGCAGTACTTC
CDR3 protein: CAISVQVSYEQYF

J gene: TRBJ2-3
V gene: TRBV5-1
D gene: -
clone size: -
CDR3 DNA: TGCGCCAGCAGTCACGGGATTATCACAGATACGCAGTATTTT
CDR3 protein: CASSHGIITDTQYF

J gene: TRBJ2-5
V gene: TRBV11-2
D gene: TRBD2
clone size: -
CDR3 DNA: TGTGCCAGCAGCTTAGGGGGCGGGAGTGAGACCCAGTACTTC
CDR3 protein: CASSLGGGSETQYF

J gene: TRBJ1-1
V gene: TRBV23-1
D gene: -
clone size: few
CDR3 DNA: TGCGCCAGCAGTCAATTACCCGGACAGATTGAAGCTTTCTTT
CDR3 protein: CASSQLPGQIEAFF

J gene: TRBJ2-3
V gene: TRBV24-1
D gene: -
clone size: -
CDR3 DNA: TGTGCCAGACAACAGGGAGACACCACAGATACGCAGTATTTT
CDR3 protein: CARQQGDTTDTQYF

J gene: TRBJ1-1
V gene: TRBV19
D gene: TRBD1
clone size: -
CDR3 DNA: TGTGCCAGTAGGCGACAGGGGGGAAGCACTGAAGCTTTCTTT
CDR3 protein: CASRRQGGSTEAFF

J gene: TRBJ2-1
V gene: TRBV27
D gene: -
clone size: once
CDR3 DNA: TGTGCCAGCAGTTTAGGCTATGAGCAGTTCTTC
CDR3 protein: CASSLGYEQFF

J gene: TRBJ1-3
V gene: TRBV2
D gene: TRBD1
clone size: -
CDR3 DNA: TGTGCCAGCAGTCGCGGGACAGGGGGAAACACCATATATTTT
CDR3 protein: CASSRGTGGNTIYF

J gene: TRBJ2-3
V gene: TRBV5-8
D gene: TRBD2
clone size: -
CDR3 DNA: TGTGCCAGCAGCTCCGGGACTAGCGGGAGTAGGACAGATACGCAGTATTTT
CDR3 protein: CASSSGTSGSRTDTQYF

J gene: TRBJ2-1
V gene: TRBV5-1
D gene: TRBD2
clone size: -
CDR3 DNA: TGCGCCAGCAGCGGACTAGCGGGCGCTCGGGACAATGAGCAGTTCTTC
CDR3 protein: CASSGLAGARDNEQFF

J gene: TRBJ1-5
V gene: TRBV2
D gene: TRBD1
clone size: -
CDR3 DNA: TGTGCCAGCGGTCAAAAGACAGGGGGAGATCAGCCCCAGCATTTT
CDR3 protein: CASGQKTGGDQPQHF

J gene: TRBJ1-2
V gene: TRBV18
D gene: TRBD1
clone size: few
CDR3 DNA: TGTGCCAGCTCACCGGGACAGGAGACATATGGCTACACCTTC
CDR3 protein: CASSPGQETYGYTF

J gene: TRBJ1-3
V gene: TRBV3-1/TRBV3-2
D gene: -
clone size: -
CDR3 DNA: TGTGCCAGCAGCCAAGGAGGGGGTCCTGGAAACACCATATATTTT
CDR3 protein: CASSQGGGPGNTIYF

J gene: TRBJ2-2
V gene: TRBV19
D gene: -
clone size: -
CDR3 DNA: TGTGCCAGTAGTATTCGGGCGGGACTGAACACCGGGGAGCTGTTTTTT
CDR3 protein: CASSIRAGLNTGELFF

J gene: TRBJ2-4
V gene: TRBV27
D gene: TRBD2
clone size: few
CDR3 DNA: TGTGCCAGCAGTAGAGTGGGACTACCCTGGAAAAAGGACATTCAGTACTTC
CDR3 protein: CASSRVGLPWKKDIQYF